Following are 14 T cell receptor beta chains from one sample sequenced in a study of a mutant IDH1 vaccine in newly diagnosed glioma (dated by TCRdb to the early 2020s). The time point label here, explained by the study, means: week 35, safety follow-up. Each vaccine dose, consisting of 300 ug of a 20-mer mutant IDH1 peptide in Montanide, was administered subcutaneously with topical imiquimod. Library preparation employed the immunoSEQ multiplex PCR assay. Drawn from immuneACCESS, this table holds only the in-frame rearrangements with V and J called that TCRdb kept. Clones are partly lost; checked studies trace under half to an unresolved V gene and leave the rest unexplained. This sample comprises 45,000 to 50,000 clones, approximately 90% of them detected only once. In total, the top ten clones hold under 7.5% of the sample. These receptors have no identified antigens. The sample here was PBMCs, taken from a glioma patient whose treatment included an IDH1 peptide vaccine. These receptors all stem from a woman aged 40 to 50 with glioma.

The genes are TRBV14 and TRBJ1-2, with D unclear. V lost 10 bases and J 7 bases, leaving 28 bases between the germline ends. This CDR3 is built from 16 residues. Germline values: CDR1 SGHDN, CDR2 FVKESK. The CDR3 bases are TGTGCCACTGACCTAGGGAACAACACGTTGAAGGGTGGCTACACCTTC. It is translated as CATDLGNNTLKGGYTF.

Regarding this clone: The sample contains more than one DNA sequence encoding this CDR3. CDR3 nucleotides: TGTGCCAGCAGTCGAGACAGGGATAGTTCGGCTTTCTTT. Translation: CASSRDRDSSAFF. The gene calls are TRBV7-2 and TRBJ1-1; TRBD1 aligns across 7 bases. Looked up from germline, CDR1 is SGHTA and CDR2 is FQGNSA. The CDR3 is 13 residues long. Unmatched junction bases numbered 12, after V lost 6 bases and J lost 11 bases.

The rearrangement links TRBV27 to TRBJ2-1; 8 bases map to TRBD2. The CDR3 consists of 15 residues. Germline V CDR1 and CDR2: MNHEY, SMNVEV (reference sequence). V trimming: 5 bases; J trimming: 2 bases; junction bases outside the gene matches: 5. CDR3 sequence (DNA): TGTGCCAGCAGTCGTAGCGGGACCGCCTACAATGAGCAGTTCTTC. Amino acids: CASSRSGTAYNEQFF.

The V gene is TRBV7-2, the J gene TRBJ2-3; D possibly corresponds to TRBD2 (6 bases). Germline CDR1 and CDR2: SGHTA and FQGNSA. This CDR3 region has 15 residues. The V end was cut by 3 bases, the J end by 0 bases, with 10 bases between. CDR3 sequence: CASSFGSFSTDTQYF. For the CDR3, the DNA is TGTGCCAGCAGCTTCGGGAGTTTCAGCACAGATACGCAGTATTTT.

CDR3 sequence (DNA): TGCGCCAGCAGCCAAGATAAGCGGGGACCCCGAAACACCGGGGAGCTGTTTTTT. Its protein product is CASSQDKRGPRNTGELFF. V gene TRBV4-1 combines with J gene TRBJ2-2; the match to TRBD2 covers 7 bases. CDR3 length: 18 amino acids. The ends lost 0 bases at V and 2 bases at J; junction bases unmatched: 9. Germline CDR1 MGHRA, CDR2 YSYEKL.

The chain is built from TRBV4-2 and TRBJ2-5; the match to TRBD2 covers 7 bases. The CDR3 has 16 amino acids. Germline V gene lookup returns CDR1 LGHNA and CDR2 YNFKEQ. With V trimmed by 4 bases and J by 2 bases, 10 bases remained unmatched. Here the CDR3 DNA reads TGTGCCAGCAGCCGGAAAGCGGGGCTAAATCAAGAGACCCAGTACTTC. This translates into CASSRKAGLNQETQYF.

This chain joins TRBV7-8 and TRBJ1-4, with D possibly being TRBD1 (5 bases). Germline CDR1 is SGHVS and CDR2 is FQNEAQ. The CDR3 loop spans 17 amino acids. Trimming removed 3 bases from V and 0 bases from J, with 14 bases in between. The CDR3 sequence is CASSFDTARATNEKLFF. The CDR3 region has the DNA TGTGCCAGCAGCTTTGACACAGCCAGGGCAACTAATGAAAAACTGTTTTTT. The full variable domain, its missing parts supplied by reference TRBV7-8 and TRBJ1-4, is GAGVSQSPRYKVAKRGQDVALRCDPISGHVSLFWYQQALGQGPEFLTYFQNEAQLDKSGLPSDRFFAERPEGSVSTLKIQRTQQEDSAVYLCASSFDTARATNEKLFFGSGTQLSVL.

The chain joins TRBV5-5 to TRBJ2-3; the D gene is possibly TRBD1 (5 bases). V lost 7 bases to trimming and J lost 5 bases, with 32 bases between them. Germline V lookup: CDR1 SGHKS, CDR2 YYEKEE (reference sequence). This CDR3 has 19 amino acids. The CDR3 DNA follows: TGTGCCAGCGCCACCCCCACAGGCAGCTACTCTTTATCAGGAGATACGCAGTATTTT. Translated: CASATPTGSYSLSGDTQYF.

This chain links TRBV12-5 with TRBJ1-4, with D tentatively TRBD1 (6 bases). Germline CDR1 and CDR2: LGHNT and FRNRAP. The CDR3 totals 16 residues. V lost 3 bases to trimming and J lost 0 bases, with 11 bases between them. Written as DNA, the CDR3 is TGTGCTAGTGGTTTACAGGGCCTTGCAACTAATGAAAAACTGTTTTTT. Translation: CASGLQGLATNEKLFF.

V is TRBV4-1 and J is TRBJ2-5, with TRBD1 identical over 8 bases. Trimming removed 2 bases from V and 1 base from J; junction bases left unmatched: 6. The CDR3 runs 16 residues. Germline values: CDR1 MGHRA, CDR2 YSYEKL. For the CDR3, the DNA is TGCGCCAGCAGCCAACGGGACAGGCCACTCCAAGAGACCCAGTACTTC. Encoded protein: CASSQRDRPLQETQYF.

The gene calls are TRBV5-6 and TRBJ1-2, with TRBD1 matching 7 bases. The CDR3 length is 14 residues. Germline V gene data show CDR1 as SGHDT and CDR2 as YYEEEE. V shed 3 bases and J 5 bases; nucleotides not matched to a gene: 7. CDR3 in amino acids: CASSYTGEAYGYTF. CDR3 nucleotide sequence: TGTGCCAGCAGCTACACAGGGGAGGCTTATGGCTACACCTTC. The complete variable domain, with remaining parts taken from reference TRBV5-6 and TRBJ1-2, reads DAGVTQSPTHLIKTRGQQVTLRCSPKSGHDTVSWYQQALGQGPQFIFQYYEEEERQRGNFPDRFSGHQFPNYSSELNVNALLLGDSALYLCASSYTGEAYGYTFGSGTRLTVV.

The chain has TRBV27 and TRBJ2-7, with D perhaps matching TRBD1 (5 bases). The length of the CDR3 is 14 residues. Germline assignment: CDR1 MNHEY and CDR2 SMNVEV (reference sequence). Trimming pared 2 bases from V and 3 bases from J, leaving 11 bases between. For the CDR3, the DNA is TGTGCCAGCAGTTTAAGGGCAGGGCACTACGAGCAGTACTTC. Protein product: CASSLRAGHYEQYF.

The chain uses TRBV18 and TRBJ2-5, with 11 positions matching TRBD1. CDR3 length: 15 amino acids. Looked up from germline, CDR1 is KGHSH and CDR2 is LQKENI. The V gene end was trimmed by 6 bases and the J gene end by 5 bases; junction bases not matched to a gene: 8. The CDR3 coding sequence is TGTGCCAGCTCCCTGGACAGGGGGCCGGGGGAGACCCAGTACTTC. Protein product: CASSLDRGPGETQYF.

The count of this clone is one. Here the CDR3 DNA reads TGTGCCAGCAGCCTAAAAACGTCGAGCGGGAGGAATGAGCAGTACTTC. As protein: CASSLKTSSGRNEQYF. The genes are TRBV14 and TRBJ2-7; 9 nucleotides agree with TRBD2. From germline, CDR1 is SGHDN and CDR2 FVKESK. J was trimmed by 7 bases and V by 4 bases; bases with no gene match: 14. The CDR3 runs 16 residues.